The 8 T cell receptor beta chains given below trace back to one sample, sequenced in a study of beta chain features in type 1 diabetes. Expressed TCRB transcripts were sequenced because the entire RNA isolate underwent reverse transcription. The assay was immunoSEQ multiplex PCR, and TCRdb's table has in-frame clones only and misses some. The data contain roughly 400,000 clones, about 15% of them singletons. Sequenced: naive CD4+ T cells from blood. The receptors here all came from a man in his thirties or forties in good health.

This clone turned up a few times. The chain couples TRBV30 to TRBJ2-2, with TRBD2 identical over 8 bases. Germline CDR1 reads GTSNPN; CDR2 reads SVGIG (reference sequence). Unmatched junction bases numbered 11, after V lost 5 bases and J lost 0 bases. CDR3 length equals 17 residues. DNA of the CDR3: TGTGCCTGGGGGACTTCCGCGGGAGGACCGAACACCGGGGAGCTGTTTTTT. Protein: CAWGTSAGGPNTGELFF.

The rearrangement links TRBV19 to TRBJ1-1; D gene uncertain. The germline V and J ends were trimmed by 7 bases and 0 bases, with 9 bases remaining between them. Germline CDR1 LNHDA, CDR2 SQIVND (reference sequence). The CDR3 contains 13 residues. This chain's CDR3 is CASKKTLNTEAFF. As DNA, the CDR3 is TGTGCCAGTAAAAAGACCTTGAACACTGAAGCTTTCTTT.

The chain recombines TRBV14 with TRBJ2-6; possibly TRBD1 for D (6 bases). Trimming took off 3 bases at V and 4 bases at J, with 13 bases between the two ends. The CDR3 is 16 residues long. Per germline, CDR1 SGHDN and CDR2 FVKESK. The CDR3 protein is CASSHDRLTGANVLTF. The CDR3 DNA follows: TGTGCCAGCAGCCATGACAGGTTGACGGGGGCCAACGTCCTGACTTTC.

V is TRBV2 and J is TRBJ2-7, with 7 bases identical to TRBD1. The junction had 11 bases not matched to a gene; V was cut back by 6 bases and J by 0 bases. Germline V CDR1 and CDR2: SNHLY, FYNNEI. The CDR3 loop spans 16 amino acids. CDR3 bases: TGTGCCAGCAGGGGCCGGAACCGGGACAGCTCCTACGAGCAGTACTTC. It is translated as CASRGRNRDSSYEQYF.

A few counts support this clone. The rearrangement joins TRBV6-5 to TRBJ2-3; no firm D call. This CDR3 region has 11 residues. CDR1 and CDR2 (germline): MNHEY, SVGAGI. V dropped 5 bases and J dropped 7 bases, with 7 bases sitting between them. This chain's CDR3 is CASSQSHTQYF. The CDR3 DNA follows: TGTGCCAGCAGTCAAAGCCATACGCAGTATTTT.

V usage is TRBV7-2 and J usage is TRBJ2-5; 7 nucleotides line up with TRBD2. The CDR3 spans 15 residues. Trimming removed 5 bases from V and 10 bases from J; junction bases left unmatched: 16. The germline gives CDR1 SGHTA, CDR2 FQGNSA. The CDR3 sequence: CASSAWVRGVADQYF. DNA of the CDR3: TGTGCCAGCAGCGCCTGGGTCCGGGGGGTGGCTGACCAGTACTTC. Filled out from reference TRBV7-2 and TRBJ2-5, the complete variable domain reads GAGVSQSPSNKVTEKGKDVELRCDPISGHTALYWYRQSLGQGLEFLIYFQGNSAPDKSGLPSDRFSAERTGGSVSTLTIQRTQQEDSAVYLCASSAWVRGVADQYFGPGTRLLVL.

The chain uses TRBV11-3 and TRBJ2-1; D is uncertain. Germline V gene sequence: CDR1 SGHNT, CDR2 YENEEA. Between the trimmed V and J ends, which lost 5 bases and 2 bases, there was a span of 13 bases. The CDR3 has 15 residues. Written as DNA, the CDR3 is TGTGCCAGCAGCCTTTACCGTGGGGCCTACAATGAGCAGTTCTTC. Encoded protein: CASSLYRGAYNEQFF. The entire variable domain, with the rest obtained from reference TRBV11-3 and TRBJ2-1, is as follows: EAGVVQSPRYKIIEKKQPVAFWCNPISGHNTLYWYLQNLGQGPELLIRYENEEAVDDSQLPKDRFSAERLKGVDSTLKIQPAELGDSAVYLCASSLYRGAYNEQFFGPGTRLTVL.

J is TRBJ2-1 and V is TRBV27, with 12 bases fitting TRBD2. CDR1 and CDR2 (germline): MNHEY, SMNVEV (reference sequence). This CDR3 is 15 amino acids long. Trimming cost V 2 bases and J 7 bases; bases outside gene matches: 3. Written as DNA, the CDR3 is TGTGCCAGCAGTTTAATGACTAGCGGGGGTAATGAGCAGTTCTTC. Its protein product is CASSLMTSGGNEQFF.